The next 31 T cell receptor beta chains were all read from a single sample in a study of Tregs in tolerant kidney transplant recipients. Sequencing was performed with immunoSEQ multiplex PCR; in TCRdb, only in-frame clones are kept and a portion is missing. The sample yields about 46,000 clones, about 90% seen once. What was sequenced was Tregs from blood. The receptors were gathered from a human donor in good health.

The CDR3 loop reads CASSEARTNGQGADYEQYF. The CDR3 DNA sequence: TGTGCCAGCAGTGAAGCCCGTACAAACGGACAGGGGGCCGACTACGAGCAGTACTTC. The V gene is TRBV6-1, the J gene TRBJ2-7; 11 bases line up with TRBD1. The CDR3 has 19 residues. CDR1 is MNHNS, CDR2 SASEGT, per germline. The trim removed 0 bases at V and 3 bases at J, leaving 13 bases unmatched.

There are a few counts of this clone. Here the CDR3 reads CASSPGTNRGYTF. CDR3 DNA: TGCGCCAGCAGTCCCGGGACTAATCGTGGCTACACCTTC. This chain uses TRBV10-1 with TRBJ1-2, with D tentatively TRBD1 (5 bases). V was shortened by 5 bases and J by 7 bases, with 14 bases between the two germline ends. This CDR3 has 13 residues. Germline lookup yields CDR1 WNHNN and CDR2 SYGVQD (reference sequence).

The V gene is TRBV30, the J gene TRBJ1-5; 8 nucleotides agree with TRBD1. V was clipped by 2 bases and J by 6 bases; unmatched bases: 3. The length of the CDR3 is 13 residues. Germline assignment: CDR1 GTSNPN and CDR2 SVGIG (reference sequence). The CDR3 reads CAWSRQGTQPQHF. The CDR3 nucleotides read TGTGCCTGGAGTAGACAGGGGACTCAGCCCCAGCATTTT. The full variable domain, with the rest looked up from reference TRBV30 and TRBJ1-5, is SQTIHQWPATLVQPVGSPLSLECTVEGTSNPNLYWYRQAAGRGLQLLFYSVGIGQISSEVPQNLSASRPQDRQFILSSKKLLLSDSGFYLCAWSRQGTQPQHFGDGTRLSIL.

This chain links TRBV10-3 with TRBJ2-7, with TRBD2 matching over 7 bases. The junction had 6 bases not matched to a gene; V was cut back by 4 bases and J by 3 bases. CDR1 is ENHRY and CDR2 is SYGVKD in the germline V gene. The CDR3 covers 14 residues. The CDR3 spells CAISARLADYEQYF. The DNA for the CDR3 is TGTGCCATCAGTGCCAGGCTAGCGGACTACGAGCAGTACTTC.

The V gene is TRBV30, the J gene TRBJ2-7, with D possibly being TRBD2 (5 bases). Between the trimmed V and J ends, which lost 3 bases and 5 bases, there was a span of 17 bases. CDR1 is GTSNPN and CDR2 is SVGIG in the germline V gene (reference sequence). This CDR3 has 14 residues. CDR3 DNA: TGTGCCTGGAGCGCCCGGGGAATTGTCCACGAGCAGTACTTC. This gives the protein CAWSARGIVHEQYF.

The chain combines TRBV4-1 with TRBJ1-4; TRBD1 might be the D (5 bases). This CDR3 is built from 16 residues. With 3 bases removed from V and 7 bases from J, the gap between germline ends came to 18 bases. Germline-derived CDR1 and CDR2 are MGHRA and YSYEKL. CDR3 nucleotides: TGCGCCAGCAGCCAGATGGGGAGGGGAGGCATTGAAAAACTGTTTTTT. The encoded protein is CASSQMGRGGIEKLFF.

CDR3 coding DNA: TGTGCCAGCTCCGGGACAGGGGGATTGTTGGCTAATGAAAAACTGTTTTTT. Its protein product is CASSGTGGLLANEKLFF. The chain employs TRBV18 and TRBJ1-4, with 11 bases fitting TRBD1. The CDR3 has 17 amino acids. Germline V lookup: CDR1 KGHSH, CDR2 LQKENI. V lost 6 bases to trimming and J lost 3 bases; unmatched junction nucleotides: 9.

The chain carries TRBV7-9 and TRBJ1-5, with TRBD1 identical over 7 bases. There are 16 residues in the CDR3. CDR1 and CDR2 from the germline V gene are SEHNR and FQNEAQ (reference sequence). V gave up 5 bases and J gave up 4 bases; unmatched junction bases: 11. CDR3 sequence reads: CASSGYPGTVNQPQHF. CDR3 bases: TGTGCCAGCAGCGGTTATCCCGGGACAGTGAATCAGCCCCAGCATTTT.

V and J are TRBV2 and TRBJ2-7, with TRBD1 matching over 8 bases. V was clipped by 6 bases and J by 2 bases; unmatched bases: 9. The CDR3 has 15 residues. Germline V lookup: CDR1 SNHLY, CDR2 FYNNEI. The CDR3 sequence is CASRSTGGRAYEQYF. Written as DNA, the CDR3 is TGTGCCAGCAGATCAACAGGGGGGAGAGCCTACGAGCAGTACTTC.

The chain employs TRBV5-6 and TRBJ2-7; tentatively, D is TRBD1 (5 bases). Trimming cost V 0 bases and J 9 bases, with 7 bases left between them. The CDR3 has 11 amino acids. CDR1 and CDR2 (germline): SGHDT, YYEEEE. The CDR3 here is CASSLGGRQYF. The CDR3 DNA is TGTGCCAGCAGCTTGGGGGGCAGGCAGTACTTC.

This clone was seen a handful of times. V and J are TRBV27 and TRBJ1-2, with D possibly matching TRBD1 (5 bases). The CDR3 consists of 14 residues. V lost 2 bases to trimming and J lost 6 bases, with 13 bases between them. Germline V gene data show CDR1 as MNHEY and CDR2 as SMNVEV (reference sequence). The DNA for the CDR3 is TGTGCCAGCAGTTTAAATTGGGGCAGCGATGGCTACACCTTC. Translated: CASSLNWGSDGYTF.

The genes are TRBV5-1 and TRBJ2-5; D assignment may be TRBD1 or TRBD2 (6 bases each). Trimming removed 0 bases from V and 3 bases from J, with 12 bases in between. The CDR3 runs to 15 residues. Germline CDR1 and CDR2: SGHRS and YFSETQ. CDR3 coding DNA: TGCGCCAGCAGCTTGGGTTCCGGGGGCGAAGAGACCCAGTACTTC. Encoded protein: CASSLGSGGEETQYF.

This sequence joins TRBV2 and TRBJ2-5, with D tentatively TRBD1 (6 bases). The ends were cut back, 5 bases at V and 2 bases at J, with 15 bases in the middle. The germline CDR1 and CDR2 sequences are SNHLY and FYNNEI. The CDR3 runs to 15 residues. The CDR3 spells CASSWDTGLQETQYF. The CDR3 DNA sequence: TGTGCCAGCAGTTGGGACACCGGACTTCAAGAGACCCAGTACTTC.

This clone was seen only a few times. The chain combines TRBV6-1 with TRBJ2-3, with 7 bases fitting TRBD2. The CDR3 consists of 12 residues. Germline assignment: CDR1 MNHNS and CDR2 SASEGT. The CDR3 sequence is CPRGRGKDTQYF. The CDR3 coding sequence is TGTCCCCGCGGGAGAGGAAAAGATACGCAGTATTTT.

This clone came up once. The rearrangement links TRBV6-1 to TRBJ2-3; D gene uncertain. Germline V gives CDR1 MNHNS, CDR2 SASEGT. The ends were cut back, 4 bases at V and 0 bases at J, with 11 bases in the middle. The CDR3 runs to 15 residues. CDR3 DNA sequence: TGTGCCAGCAGTGTAAGGGCATCTAGCACAGATACGCAGTATTTT. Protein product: CASSVRASSTDTQYF.

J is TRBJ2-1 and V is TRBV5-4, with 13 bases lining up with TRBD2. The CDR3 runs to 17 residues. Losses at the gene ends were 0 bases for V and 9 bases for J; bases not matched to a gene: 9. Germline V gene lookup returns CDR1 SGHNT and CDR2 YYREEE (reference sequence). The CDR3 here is CASSLAPGLAGKGEQFF. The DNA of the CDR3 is TGTGCCAGCAGCTTGGCCCCGGGACTAGCGGGGAAGGGTGAGCAGTTCTTC.

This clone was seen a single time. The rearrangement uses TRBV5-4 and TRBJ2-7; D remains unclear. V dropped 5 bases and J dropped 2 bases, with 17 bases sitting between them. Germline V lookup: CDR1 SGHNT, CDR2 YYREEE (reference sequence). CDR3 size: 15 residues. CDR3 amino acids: CASSNRASRAYEQYF. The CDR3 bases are TGTGCCAGCAGTAACCGGGCCTCAAGGGCCTACGAGCAGTACTTC.

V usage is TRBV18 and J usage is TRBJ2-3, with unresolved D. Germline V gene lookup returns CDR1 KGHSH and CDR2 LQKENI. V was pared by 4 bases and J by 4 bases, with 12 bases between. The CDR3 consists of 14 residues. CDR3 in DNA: TGTGCCAGCTCACTATTTCCGGCAGCAGATACGCAGTATTTT. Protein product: CASSLFPAADTQYF.

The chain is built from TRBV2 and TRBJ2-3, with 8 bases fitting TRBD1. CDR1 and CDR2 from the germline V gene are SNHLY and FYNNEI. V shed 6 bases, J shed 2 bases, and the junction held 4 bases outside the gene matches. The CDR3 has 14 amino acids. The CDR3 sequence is CASRDRGFTDTQYF. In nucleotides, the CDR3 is TGTGCCAGCAGAGACAGGGGTTTCACAGATACGCAGTATTTT. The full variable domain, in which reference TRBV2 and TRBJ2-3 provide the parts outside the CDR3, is EPEVTQTPSHQVTQMGQEVILRCVPISNHLYFYWYRQILGQKVEFLVSFYNNEISEKSEIFDDQFSVERPDGSNFTLKIRSTKLEDSAMYFCASRDRGFTDTQYFGPGTRLTVL.

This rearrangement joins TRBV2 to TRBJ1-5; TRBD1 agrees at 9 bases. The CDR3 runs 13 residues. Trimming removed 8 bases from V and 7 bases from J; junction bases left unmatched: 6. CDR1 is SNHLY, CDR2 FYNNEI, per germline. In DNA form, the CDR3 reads TGTGCCAGCCGGGACAGGGCAGAGCAGCCCCAGCATTTT. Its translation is CASRDRAEQPQHF.

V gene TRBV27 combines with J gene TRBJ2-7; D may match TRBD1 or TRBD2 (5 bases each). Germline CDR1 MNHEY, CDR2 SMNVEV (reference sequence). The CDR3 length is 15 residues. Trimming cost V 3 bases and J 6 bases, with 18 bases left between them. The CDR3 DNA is TGTGCCAGCAGTTTGGGTCCAGGGACCCAGCGCGAGCAGTACTTC. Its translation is CASSLGPGTQREQYF.

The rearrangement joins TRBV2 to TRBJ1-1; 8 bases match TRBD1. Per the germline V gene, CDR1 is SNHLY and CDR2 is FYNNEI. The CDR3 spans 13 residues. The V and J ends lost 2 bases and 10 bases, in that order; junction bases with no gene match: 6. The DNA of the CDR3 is TGTGCCAGCAGTGAAAGGCAGGGGGCCGCAGCTTTCTTT. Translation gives CASSERQGAAAFF. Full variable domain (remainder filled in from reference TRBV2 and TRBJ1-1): EPEVTQTPSHQVTQMGQEVILRCVPISNHLYFYWYRQILGQKVEFLVSFYNNEISEKSEIFDDQFSVERPDGSNFTLKIRSTKLEDSAMYFCASSERQGAAAFFGQGTRLTVV.

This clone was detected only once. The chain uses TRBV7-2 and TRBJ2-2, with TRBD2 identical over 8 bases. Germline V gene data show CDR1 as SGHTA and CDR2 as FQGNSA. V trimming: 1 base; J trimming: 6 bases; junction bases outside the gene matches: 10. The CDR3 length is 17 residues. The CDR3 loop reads CASSLGPSGSWPGELFF. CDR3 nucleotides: TGTGCCAGCAGCTTAGGCCCCAGCGGGAGTTGGCCCGGGGAGCTGTTTTTT.

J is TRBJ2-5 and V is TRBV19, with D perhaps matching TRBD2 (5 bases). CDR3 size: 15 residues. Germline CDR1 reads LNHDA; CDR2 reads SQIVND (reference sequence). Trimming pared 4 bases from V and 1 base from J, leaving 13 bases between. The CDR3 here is CASSRLASSQETQYF. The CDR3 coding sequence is TGTGCCAGTAGTAGGCTAGCCTCTTCCCAAGAGACCCAGTACTTC.

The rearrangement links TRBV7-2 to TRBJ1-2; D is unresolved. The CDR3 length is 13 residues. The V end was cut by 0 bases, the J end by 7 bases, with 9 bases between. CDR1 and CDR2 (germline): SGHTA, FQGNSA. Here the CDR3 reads CASSLATAFGYTF. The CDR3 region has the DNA TGTGCCAGCAGCTTAGCCACAGCATTTGGCTACACCTTC.

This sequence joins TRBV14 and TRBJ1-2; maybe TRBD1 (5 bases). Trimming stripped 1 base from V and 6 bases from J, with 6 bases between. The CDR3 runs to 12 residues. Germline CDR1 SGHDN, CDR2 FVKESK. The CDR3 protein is CASSQGGNGYTF. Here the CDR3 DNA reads TGTGCCAGCAGCCAAGGGGGGAATGGCTACACCTTC.

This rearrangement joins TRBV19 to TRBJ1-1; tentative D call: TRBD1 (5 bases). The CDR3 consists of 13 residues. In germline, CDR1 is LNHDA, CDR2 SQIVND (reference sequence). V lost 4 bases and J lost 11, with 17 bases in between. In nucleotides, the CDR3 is TGTGCCAGTAGTACCTTCCAGGGTATGAATGCTTTCTTT. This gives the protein CASSTFQGMNAFF. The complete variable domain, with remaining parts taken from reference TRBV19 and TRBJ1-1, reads DGGITQSPKYLFRKEGQNVTLSCEQNLNHDAMYWYRQDPGQGLRLIYYSQIVNDFQKGDIAEGYSVSREKKESFPLTVTSAQKNPTAFYLCASSTFQGMNAFFGQGTRLTVV.

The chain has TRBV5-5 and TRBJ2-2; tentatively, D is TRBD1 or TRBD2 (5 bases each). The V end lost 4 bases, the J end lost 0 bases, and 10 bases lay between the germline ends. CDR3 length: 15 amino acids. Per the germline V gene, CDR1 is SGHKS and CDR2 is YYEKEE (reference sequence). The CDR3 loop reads CASSPGPTNTGELFF. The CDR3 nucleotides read TGTGCCAGCAGCCCGGGGCCCACGAACACCGGGGAGCTGTTTTTT.

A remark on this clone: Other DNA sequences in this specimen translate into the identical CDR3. Here the CDR3 reads CASSFRTGGHEQYF. CDR3 sequence (DNA): TGTGCCAGCAGCTTCCGGACAGGGGGCCACGAGCAGTACTTC. V gene TRBV7-2 combines with J gene TRBJ2-5, with 11 bases identical to TRBD1. The DNA matches TRBJ2-7 better at its end, which makes the J call doubtful. CDR3 length: 14 residues. Per the germline V gene, CDR1 is SGHTA and CDR2 is FQGNSA.

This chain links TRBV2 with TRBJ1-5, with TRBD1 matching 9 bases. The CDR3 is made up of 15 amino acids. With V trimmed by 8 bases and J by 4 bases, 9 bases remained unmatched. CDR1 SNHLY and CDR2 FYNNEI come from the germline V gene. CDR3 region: CASLGDRALNQPQHF. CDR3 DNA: TGTGCCAGCTTGGGGGACAGGGCCCTTAATCAGCCCCAGCATTTT.

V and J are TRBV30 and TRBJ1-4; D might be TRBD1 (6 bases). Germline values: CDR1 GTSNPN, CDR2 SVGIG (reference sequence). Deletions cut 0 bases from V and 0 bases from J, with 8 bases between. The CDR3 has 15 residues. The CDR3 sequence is CAWSVQGATNEKLFF. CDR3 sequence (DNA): TGTGCCTGGAGTGTACAGGGTGCAACTAATGAAAAACTGTTTTTT.